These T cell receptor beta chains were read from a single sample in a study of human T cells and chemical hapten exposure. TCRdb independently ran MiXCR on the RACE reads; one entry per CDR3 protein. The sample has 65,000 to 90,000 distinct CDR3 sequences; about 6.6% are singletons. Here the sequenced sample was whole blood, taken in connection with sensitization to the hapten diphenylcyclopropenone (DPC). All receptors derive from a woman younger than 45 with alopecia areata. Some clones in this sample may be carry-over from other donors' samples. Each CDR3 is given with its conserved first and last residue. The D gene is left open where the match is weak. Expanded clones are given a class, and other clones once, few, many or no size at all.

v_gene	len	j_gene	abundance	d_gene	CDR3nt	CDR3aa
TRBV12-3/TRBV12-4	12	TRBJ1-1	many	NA	TGTGCCAGCCGTACCGACACCCTGAAAGCTTTCTTT	CASRTDTLKAFF
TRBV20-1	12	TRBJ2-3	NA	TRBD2	TGCGCGGGGGGGTCGAGTAGTGATACGCAGTATTTT	CAGGSSSDTQYF
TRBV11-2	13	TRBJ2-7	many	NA	TGTGCCAGCAGCCAAACCGACAGGCCTGGGGGGTACTTC	CASSQTDRPGGYF
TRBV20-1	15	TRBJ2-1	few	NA	TGCAGTGCTAGAGATCCGGGGGTTAGGTACAATGAGCAGTTCTTC	CSARDPGVRYNEQFF
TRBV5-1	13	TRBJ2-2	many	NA	TGCGCCAGCGGAGACGGCCACACCGGGGAGCTGTTTTTT	CASGDGHTGELFF
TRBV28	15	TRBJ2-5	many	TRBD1	TGTGCCAGCAGCTCTTACAGGGGAGAGGGGGAGACCCAGTACTTC	CASSSYRGEGETQYF
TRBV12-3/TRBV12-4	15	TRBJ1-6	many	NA	TGTGCCAGCAGCAGAGGGACGGAGGGGAATTCACCCCTCCACTTT	CASSRGTEGNSPLHF
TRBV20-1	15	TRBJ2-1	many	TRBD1	TGCAGTGCTAGACGGGACAGGGGGATATACAATGAGCAGTTCTTC	CSARRDRGIYNEQFF
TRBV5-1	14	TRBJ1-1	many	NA	TGCGCCAGCAGCTTGGTGGGGGAGAACACTGAAGCTTTCTTT	CASSLVGENTEAFF
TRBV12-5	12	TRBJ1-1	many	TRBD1	TGTGCTAGTGGCCAGGGGGCATCTCGGGCTTTCTTT	CASGQGASRAFF
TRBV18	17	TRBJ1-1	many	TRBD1	TGTGCCAGCTCACCACCGTTGGCAGGGGGCGTCCACACTGAAGCTTTCTTT	CASSPPLAGGVHTEAFF
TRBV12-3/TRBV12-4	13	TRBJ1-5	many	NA	TGTGCCAGCAGTTTGAAGGGCTGGCAGCCCCAGCATTTT	CASSLKGWQPQHF
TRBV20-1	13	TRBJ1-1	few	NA	TGCAGTGCTGGGGGGGGCAAGAGCACTGAAGCTTTCTTT	CSAGGGKSTEAFF
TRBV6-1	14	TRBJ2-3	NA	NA	TGTGCCAGCAGGGAGCATGGAGGGGCAGATACGCAGTATTTT	CASREHGGADTQYF